Detailed here is one T cell receptor beta chain. Its target is unknown. Germline is not matched at one junction end, which may reflect a read error. From germline, CDR1 is ENHRY and CDR2 SYGVKD. This CDR3 is 15 amino acids long. This sample was taken from a study of T cell repertoires in cytomegalovirus infection. Study-wide background: Public TCR beta signatures marked donors with CMV infection and the matching HLA. Study-level findings and limits: Ex vivo, HLA-C-restricted CMV-specific TCR beta clonotypes prevailed over the rest of the response. Based on cumulative public TCR beta family frequency, carriers of CMV plus the relevant HLA were identified.

TCRdb reanalysed the reads using MiXCR and keeps one entry per CDR3 protein. The sample has 740,000 or so distinct CDR3 sequences; less than 40% are singletons. This clonotype originated in a human donor in good health (CMV status not recorded). Some clones in this sample may be carry-over from other donors' samples. The rearrangement joins TRBV10-3 to TRBJ2-5; possible D gene TRBD2, 6 bases. Sequencing used PBMCs. CDR3 residues: CAISPGTMGGETHYF. The CDR3 coding sequence is TGTGCCATCAGTCCAGGGACGATGGGAGGAGAGACCCATTACTTC.